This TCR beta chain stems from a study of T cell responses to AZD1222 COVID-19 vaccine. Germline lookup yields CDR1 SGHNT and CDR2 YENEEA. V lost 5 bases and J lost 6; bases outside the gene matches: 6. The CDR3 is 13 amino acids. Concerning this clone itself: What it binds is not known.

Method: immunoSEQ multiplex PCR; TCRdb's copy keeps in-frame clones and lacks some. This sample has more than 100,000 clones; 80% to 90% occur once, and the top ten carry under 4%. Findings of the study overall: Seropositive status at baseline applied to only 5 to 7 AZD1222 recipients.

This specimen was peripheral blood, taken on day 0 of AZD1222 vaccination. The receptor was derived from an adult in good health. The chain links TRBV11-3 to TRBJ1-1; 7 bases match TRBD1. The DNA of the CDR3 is TGTGCCAGCAGCGAGGACAGGCAAGCTGAAGCTTTCTTT. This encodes CASSEDRQAEAFF.